This T cell receptor (beta chain) came from a study of identical twins. The V gene's germline CDR1 is MNHNS and CDR2 SASEGT. V was clipped by 5 bases and J by 6 bases, with 11 bases between them. This CDR3 spans 13 amino acids. TCRdb re-called the 5' RACE reads with MiXCR, one entry per CDR3 protein. This sample has 200,000 to 250,000 distinct CDR3 sequences, with 6.5% found just once. These data were also filed under a second study, of T cells expressing NK-cell markers.

The chain is built from TRBV6-1 and TRBJ2-1, with D maybe TRBD1 (6 bases). The receptor was isolated from a woman between 18 and 30 years old in good health. Input material: CD8+ T cells sorted from blood. CDR3 bases: TGTGCCAGCAGTCAAATACAGGGCAATGAGCAGTTCTTC. This translates into CASSQIQGNEQFF.